Listed below are T cell receptor beta chains from one sample, sequenced in a study of Graves' ophthalmopathy and Graves' hyperthyroidism. TCRdb re-analysed the multiplex PCR reads in MiXCR, keeping a single row per CDR3 protein. This table holds a few hundred thousand distinct CDR3 sequences, about 35% found once. Sequences were obtained from peripheral blood or thyroid tissue (not recorded which). Every receptor here comes from an adult man with Graves' hyperthyroidism. CDR3s include the opening cysteine and the closing phenylalanine or tryptophan. A D gene is named only where the DNA matches it firmly. Clone sizes are given selectively: once, few, many, or a class where the clone is expanded.

many	TRBV20-1	-	TRBJ1-3	CSASRQSSGNTIYF	TGCAGTGCGAGCCGACAGAGCTCTGGAAACACCATATATTTT
-	TRBV5-8	-	TRBJ1-3	CASSSIYSGNTIYF	TGTGCCAGCAGCAGCATTTACTCTGGAAACACCATATATTTT
many	TRBV5-1	-	TRBJ1-4	CASSLEGGATNEKLFF	TGCGCCAGCAGCTTGGAAGGCGGAGCAACTAATGAAAAACTGTTTTTT
-	TRBV14	-	TRBJ2-3	CASSQGGKIFSTDTQYF	TGTGCCAGCAGCCAAGGGGGCAAGATATTTAGCACAGATACGCAGTATTTT
many	TRBV20-1	-	TRBJ1-3	CSARLQSGNTIYF	TGCAGTGCTAGACTCCAGTCTGGAAACACCATATATTTT
-	TRBV20-1	TRBD1	TRBJ2-6	CSARDRDRGANVLTF	TGCAGTGCTAGAGATCGGGACAGGGGGGCCAACGTCCTGACTTTC
-	TRBV29-1	-	TRBJ2-7	CSPIEGGVQYF	TGCAGCCCCATAGAAGGAGGGGTGCAGTACTTC
many	TRBV20-1	-	TRBJ1-6	CSGYGGGYNSPLHF	TGCAGTGGATACGGGGGGGGCTATAATTCACCCCTCCACTTT
-	TRBV7-9	TRBD1	TRBJ2-5	CASSPTPWGTGREETQYF	TGTGCCAGCAGCCCCACCCCCTGGGGGACAGGGAGGGAAGAGACCCAGTACTTC
few	TRBV19	-	TRBJ1-2	CASKKDGRYGYTF	TGTGCCAGCAAGAAGGACGGACGATATGGCTACACCTTC
few	TRBV24-1	TRBD2	TRBJ2-1	CATSGLGTSGGNEQFF	TGTGCCACCAGCGGGTTGGGTACTAGCGGGGGTAATGAGCAGTTCTTC
many	TRBV20-1	TRBD2	TRBJ2-7	CSASQREAGYPYEQYF	TGCAGTGCTAGTCAGCGGGAGGCGGGATACCCCTACGAGCAGTACTTC
many	TRBV7-3	TRBD1	TRBJ1-1	CASSVTGGTEAFF	TGTGCCAGCAGCGTCACAGGGGGCACTGAAGCTTTCTTT
-	TRBV7-2	-	TRBJ1-2	CASSHTPWTGAYGYTF	TGTGCCAGCAGCCACACCCCGTGGACTGGGGCCTATGGCTACACCTTC
-	TRBV28	-	TRBJ1-6	CASSLAEQRNSPLHF	TGTGCCAGCAGTTTAGCGGAACAGAGAAATTCACCCCTCCACTTT
few	TRBV3-1	-	TRBJ1-2	CASSRNRGGNYGYTF	TGTGCCAGCAGCCGGAACAGAGGGGGTAACTATGGCTACACCTTC
-	TRBV12-3/TRBV12-4	TRBD1	TRBJ2-7	CASSWGQGALEQYF	TGTGCCAGCAGTTGGGGACAGGGGGCGCTCGAGCAGTACTTC
-	TRBV10-3	-	TRBJ1-1	CATRGQRNTEAFF	TGTGCTACCCGAGGACAGAGGAACACTGAAGCTTTCTTT
many	TRBV12-3/TRBV12-4	-	TRBJ2-5	CASSRLVQETQYF	TGTGCCAGCAGCCGACTAGTTCAAGAGACCCAGTACTTC
-	TRBV24-1	-	TRBJ2-7	CATSYEGFYEQYF	TGTGCCACCAGTTACGAGGGCTTCTACGAGCAGTACTTC
-	TRBV19	-	TRBJ2-2	CASSIRTNTGELFF	TGTGCCAGTAGTATCCGGACTAACACCGGGGAGCTGTTTTTT
-	TRBV7-9	-	TRBJ2-2	CASSQDQGSLNTGELFF	TGTGCCAGCAGCCAAGATCAGGGCAGCTTGAACACCGGGGAGCTGTTTTTT
many	TRBV20-1	TRBD2	TRBJ2-7	CSASREGAGHEQYF	TGCAGTGCTAGTAGGGAGGGTGCAGGCCACGAGCAGTACTTC
few	TRBV14	-	TRBJ2-5	CASSQDGGGGETQYF	TGTGCCAGCAGCCAAGATGGAGGGGGCGGAGAGACCCAGTACTTC
-	TRBV7-4	-	TRBJ2-7	CASSPGTAGEQYF	TGTGCCAGCTCACCCGGGACGGCCGGCGAGCAGTACTTC
many	TRBV7-2	-	TRBJ2-7	CASREGVHSYEQYF	TGTGCCAGCAGGGAAGGGGTCCACTCCTACGAGCAGTACTTC
many	TRBV29-1	-	TRBJ1-1	CSASYRFEAFF	TGCAGCGCATCGTACCGGTTTGAAGCTTTCTTT
many	TRBV7-9	-	TRBJ2-7	CASSLYRGISFHEQYF	TGTGCCAGCAGCTTGTATCGTGGGATAAGTTTCCACGAGCAGTACTTC
few	TRBV7-9	-	TRBJ2-7	CASSPPRFYEQYF	TGTGCCAGCTCACCCCCCAGGTTCTACGAGCAGTACTTC
few	TRBV12-3/TRBV12-4	-	TRBJ1-2	CASSPGRSVANYGYTF	TGTGCCAGCTCACCGGGCAGGTCTGTAGCTAACTATGGCTACACCTTC
-	TRBV7-6	TRBD1	TRBJ2-7	CASSSIQGYEQYF	TGTGCCAGCAGCTCGATACAGGGGTACGAGCAGTACTTC
-	TRBV24-1	-	TRBJ2-3	CATKGWVGVEGDTQYF	TGTGCCACCAAAGGATGGGTGGGAGTGGAAGGAGATACGCAGTATTTT
few	TRBV6-5	TRBD1	TRBJ2-7	CASWTGQGGNEQYF	TGTGCCAGCTGGACGGGACAGGGAGGCAACGAGCAGTACTTC
few	TRBV18	-	TRBJ1-5	CASSPIQGQGPQHF	TGTGCCAGCTCACCAATCCAGGGGCAGGGGCCCCAGCATTTT
-	TRBV10-3	-	TRBJ2-1	CAISEPGAGGGEQFF	TGTGCCATCAGTGAGCCGGGGGCAGGGGGAGGTGAGCAGTTCTTC
-	TRBV5-1	TRBD2	TRBJ2-5	CASSFTGLAGQETQYF	TGCGCCAGCAGCTTCACCGGACTAGCGGGGCAAGAGACCCAGTACTTC
-	TRBV12-3/TRBV12-4	-	TRBJ1-2	CASSLYPDSPQNYGYTF	TGTGCCAGCAGTTTATACCCGGACTCCCCTCAAAACTATGGCTACACCTTC
-	TRBV24-1	-	TRBJ2-1	CATSDLRGAYNEQFF	TGTGCCACCAGTGATTTGAGGGGAGCCTACAATGAGCAGTTCTTC
many	TRBV12-3/TRBV12-4	TRBD1	TRBJ1-5	CASNTGQDNQPQHF	TGTGCCAGCAACACGGGACAGGACAATCAGCCCCAGCATTTT
many	TRBV24-1	-	TRBJ2-5	CATSDGIQARDTQYF	TGTGCCACCAGTGACGGGATCCAGGCAAGAGATACCCAGTACTTC
-	TRBV25-1	-	TRBJ2-7	CASSARQGIYEQYF	TGTGCCAGCAGTGCTAGGCAGGGGATCTACGAGCAGTACTTC
many	TRBV28	-	TRBJ1-5	CASSRQQGVSQPQHF	TGTGCCAGCAGCCGACAACAGGGTGTAAGTCAGCCCCAGCATTTT
many	TRBV14	-	TRBJ1-4	CASSQDLGGELFF	TGTGCCAGCAGCCAAGATCTCGGGGGGGAACTGTTTTTT
-	TRBV12-5	-	TRBJ2-2	CASGLDARQGELFF	TGTGCTAGTGGTTTGGATGCCCGCCAAGGGGAGCTGTTTTTT
-	TRBV2	-	TRBJ2-5	CASSEEAVQETQYF	TGTGCCAGCAGTGAGGAAGCGGTCCAAGAGACCCAGTACTTC
-	TRBV19	-	TRBJ2-6	CASSPSQSSANVLTF	TGTGCCAGCTCACCGAGCCAGTCCAGTGCCAACGTCCTGACTTTC
-	TRBV7-2	TRBD2	TRBJ2-7	CASNQEALGGTDAYEQYF	TGTGCCAGCAACCAAGAGGCCTTGGGGGGGACCGACGCCTACGAGCAGTACTTC
many	TRBV27	-	TRBJ1-2	CASSLQAMGGYTF	TGTGCCAGCAGCCTTCAGGCCATGGGTGGCTACACCTTC